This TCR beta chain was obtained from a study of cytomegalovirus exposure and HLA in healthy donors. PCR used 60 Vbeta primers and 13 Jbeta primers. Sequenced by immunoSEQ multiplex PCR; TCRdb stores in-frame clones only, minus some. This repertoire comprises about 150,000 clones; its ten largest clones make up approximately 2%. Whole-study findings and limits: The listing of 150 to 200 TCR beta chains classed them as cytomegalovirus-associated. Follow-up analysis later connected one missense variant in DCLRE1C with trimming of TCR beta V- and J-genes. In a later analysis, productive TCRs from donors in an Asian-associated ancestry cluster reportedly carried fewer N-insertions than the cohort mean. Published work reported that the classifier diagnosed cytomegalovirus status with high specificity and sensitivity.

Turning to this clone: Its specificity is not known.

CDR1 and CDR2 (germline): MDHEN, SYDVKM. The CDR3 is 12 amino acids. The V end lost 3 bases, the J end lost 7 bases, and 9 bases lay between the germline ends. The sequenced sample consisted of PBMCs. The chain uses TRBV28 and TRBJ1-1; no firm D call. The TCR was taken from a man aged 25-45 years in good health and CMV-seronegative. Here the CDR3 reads CASSLASSEAFF. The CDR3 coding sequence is TGTGCCAGCAGTTTGGCATCCAGTGAAGCTTTCTTT.